The 7 T cell receptor beta chains in this list originate from one sample, sequenced in a study of shared clonotypes between healthy human individuals. The data were produced by immunoSEQ multiplex PCR, yet TCRdb's version contains in-frame clones alone and is incomplete. This table holds around 600,000 clones, 85% to 95% found once. Naive CD8 cells were CD45RO-negative, positively selected for CCR7, excluding terminally differentiated effector memory CD45RA+ cells. Specimen: naive CD8+ T cells sorted from blood. The receptors here all came from a woman in her 30s in good health.

Concerning this clone: The sample contains more than one DNA sequence encoding this CDR3. The rearrangement joins TRBV4-2 to TRBJ2-7, with 11 nucleotides matching TRBD2. CDR3 size: 16 residues. V dropped 0 bases and J dropped 2; count of bases not matched to a gene: 3. From germline, CDR1 is LGHNA and CDR2 YNFKEQ. CDR3 sequence reads: CASSQDLAGGPYEQYF. CDR3 nucleotide sequence: TGTGCCAGCAGCCAAGACCTAGCGGGAGGTCCCTACGAGCAGTACTTC.

This clone came up once. The sample carries other DNA sequences with the same CDR3. The chain employs TRBV27 and TRBJ2-2; D gene uncertain. The CDR3 length is 13 residues. Germline CDR1 MNHEY, CDR2 SMNVEV (reference sequence). V was cut by 3 bases and J by 1 base, with 3 bases left in between. Here the CDR3 reads CASSFRNTGELFF. The CDR3 DNA reads as TGTGCCAGCAGTTTTCGGAACACCGGGGAGCTGTTTTTT.

The chain joins TRBV11-3 to TRBJ2-2; either TRBD1 or TRBD2 may fit D (6 bases each). CDR1 is SGHNT, CDR2 YENEEA, per germline. The length of the CDR3 is 18 residues. The V end was cut by 5 bases, the J end by 8 bases, with 27 bases between. The CDR3 reads CASSARDMFGASVGELFF. DNA of the CDR3: TGTGCCAGCAGCGCGCGGGACATGTTCGGGGCTAGTGTAGGGGAGCTGTTTTTT.

The rearrangement joins TRBV2 to TRBJ2-7; D might be TRBD2 (5 bases). Germline V gene data show CDR1 as SNHLY and CDR2 as FYNNEI. Trimming shortened V by 6 bases and J by 6 bases, and 12 bases separated the two germline ends. CDR3 length: 12 residues. The CDR3 sequence is CASSTPAVEQYF. The CDR3 coding sequence is TGTGCCAGCAGCACCCCAGCGGTCGAGCAGTACTTC. The entire variable domain, with the rest obtained from reference TRBV2 and TRBJ2-7, is as follows: EPEVTQTPSHQVTQMGQEVILRCVPISNHLYFYWYRQILGQKVEFLVSFYNNEISEKSEIFDDQFSVERPDGSNFTLKIRSTKLEDSAMYFCASSTPAVEQYFGPGTRLTVT.

The rearrangement links TRBV27 to TRBJ2-7, with D possibly matching TRBD2 (5 bases). The CDR3 sequence is 13 residues long. V lost 6 bases and J 6 bases, leaving 15 bases between the germline ends. CDR1 and CDR2 (germline): MNHEY, SMNVEV (reference sequence). The CDR3 protein is CASSHGVGVEQYF. The CDR3 DNA follows: TGTGCCAGCAGCCACGGGGTTGGGGTCGAGCAGTACTTC.

The chain couples TRBV4-1 to TRBJ2-3; D unresolved. The CDR3 has 15 amino acids. The germline V gene has CDR1 MGHRA and CDR2 YSYEKL. Trimming removed 1 base from V and 0 bases from J, with 8 bases in between. The CDR3 here is CASSQGETSTDTQYF. The CDR3 DNA sequence: TGCGCCAGCAGCCAAGGAGAGACTAGCACAGATACGCAGTATTTT.

This chain links TRBV19 with TRBJ2-5, with D possibly TRBD2 on 7 matching bases. The CDR3 is made up of 15 amino acids. CDR1 LNHDA and CDR2 SQIVND come from the germline V gene (reference sequence). Trimming left V 5 bases short and J 4 bases short, with 17 bases between. The CDR3 loop is CASSLGGGGPETQYF. CDR3 nucleotide sequence: TGTGCCAGTAGTCTGGGGGGAGGGGGTCCAGAGACCCAGTACTTC.